The TCR beta chain described here comes from a study of identical twins. Study-wide findings and caveats: Those out-of-frame alpha sequences shared by twins showed an excess of low generation probability. Insertions were fewer in abundant cord blood beta clonotypes, whereas memory repertoires showed none of this pattern. Less excess twin sharing appeared in beta out-of-frame sequences.

Comment on this clonotype: Its target is unknown.

TCRdb re-called the 5' RACE reads with MiXCR, one entry per CDR3 protein. The table lists 1.5 million to 2 million distinct CDR3 sequences, about 30% of them singletons. V lost 0 bases and J lost 0, with 12 bases in between. The CDR3 loop spans 17 amino acids. Germline-derived CDR1 and CDR2 are MNHEY and SVGAGI. This receptor was obtained from a newborn girl in good health. The material sequenced was cord blood. The V call is TRBV6-5, the J call TRBJ1-5; a possible D gene is TRBD1 (6 bases). The CDR3 bases are TGTGCCAGCAGTTACTCCAACAGGGACCCTAGCAATCAGCCCCAGCATTTT. It translates to CASSYSNRDPSNQPQHF.